The 5 T cell receptor beta chains reported below all come from one sample, sequenced in a study of cytomegalovirus exposure and HLA in healthy donors. PCR amplification relied on 60 Vbeta primers (plus 13 Jbeta primers). The data were produced by immunoSEQ multiplex PCR, yet TCRdb's version contains in-frame clones alone and is incomplete. This table has under 90,000 clones, around three quarters appearing once. Sequenced material: PBMCs. The receptors were sampled from a man in his forties in good health and CMV-seronegative.

The chain combines TRBV10-2 with TRBJ2-1; a possible D gene is TRBD2 (7 bases). This CDR3 region has 16 residues. V lost 5 bases to trimming and J lost 4 bases, with 18 bases between them. Germline-derived CDR1 and CDR2 are WSHSY and SAAADI. Written as DNA, the CDR3 is TGCGCCAGCAGTCTTGGGGGGGCTAGCGAGTACAATGAGCAGTTCTTC. Translated: CASSLGGASEYNEQFF.

This clone was picked up a small number of times. This CDR3 reads CASSPAGEGSQETQYF. The CDR3 DNA follows: TGCGCCAGCAGCCCCGCAGGGGAGGGAAGCCAAGAGACCCAGTACTTC. The chain recombines TRBV4-3 with TRBJ2-5, with D possibly TRBD2 on 7 matching bases. The CDR3 runs to 16 residues. Germline loops: CDR1 LGHNA, CDR2 YSLEER. Deletions cut 4 bases from V and 1 base from J, with 16 bases between.

The V call is TRBV9, the J call TRBJ1-4, with TRBD1 matching 7 bases. The CDR3 runs to 17 residues. With V trimmed by 0 bases and J by 4 bases, 9 bases remained unmatched. CDR1 and CDR2 (germline): SGDLS, YYNGEE. This CDR3 reads CASSVALQGNGNEKLFF. CDR3 DNA: TGTGCCAGCAGCGTAGCATTACAGGGGAATGGTAATGAAAAACTGTTTTTT. The variable domain in full, completed from reference TRBV9 and TRBJ1-4, reads DSGVTQTPKHLITATGQRVTLRCSPRSGDLSVYWYQQSLDQGLQFLIQYYNGEERAKGNILERFSAQQFPDLHSELNLSSLELGDSALYFCASSVALQGNGNEKLFFGSGTQLSVL.

The rearrangement joins TRBV4-3 to TRBJ1-6; weak D call: TRBD1 (5 bases). The CDR3 length is 14 residues. Between the trimmed V and J ends, which lost 5 bases and 10 bases, there was a span of 15 bases. The V gene's germline CDR1 is LGHNA and CDR2 YSLEER. In nucleotides, the CDR3 is TGCGCCAGCAGCTTCGACAGTTCCGAGTCACCCCTCCACTTT. As protein: CASSFDSSESPLHF.

J is TRBJ1-5 and V is TRBV7-9; 10 bases are shared with TRBD1. V trimming: 6 bases; J trimming: 5 bases; junction bases outside the gene matches: 7. This CDR3 region has 15 residues. Germline-derived CDR1 and CDR2 are SEHNR and FQNEAQ (reference sequence). The CDR3 bases are TGTGCCAGCAGTCCACCGGGACAGGGGTATCAGCCCCAGCATTTT. This translates into CASSPPGQGYQPQHF.